This T cell receptor (beta chain) was documented in a study of shared clonotypes between healthy human individuals (TCRdb year 2020). Broadly, across the study: The cohort included three men and a couple of women between 18 and 49 years of age. For each donor, three plates each were used for CD4 naive and CD4 memory, two plates were used for CD8 naive, and one plate was used for CD8 memory. To estimate repertoire size and how much clonotype sharing occurs between individuals, the study deeply sequenced the blood TCR repertoires of about five healthy adults. To increase sequencing depth and limit assay-specific biases, TCR repertoire library preparation and sequencing were carried out by different laboratories using diverse techniques. Per donor, leukapheresis produced somewhere between about 0.94 and 9.5 billion PBMCs. Findings and caveats that apply to the study as a whole: Pairwise subsampling indicated that sequencing depth was expected to affect the degree of clonotype sharing among donors. Roughly 5% of naive CD4, roughly 3.6% of naive CD8, around 2.3% of memory CD4, and around 0.42% of memory CD8 clonotypes were shared across a few donors. Naive subsets generally had larger estimated clonotype richness than memory subsets. Rarefaction of sorted-subset datasets indicated incomplete sequencing despite the large sequencing depth. Sampling was restricted to blood, and TCR repertoires in tissue are likely to differ from TCR repertoires in blood. Compared with non-shared clonotypes, the clonotypes found in all four sorted-subset donors had higher generation probabilities. Because the study included a small number of donors, the genetic and exposure-history diversity represented was limited.

The table lists this clone with a count of one. The antigen it binds to is not known. The input lacks base qualities; no much larger clone sits a single base away. Using the deep immunoSEQ assay, TCR CDR3 regions were amplified from genomic DNA by multiplex PCR. Extracted genomic DNA from each cell subset was distributed evenly across all wells of several immunoSEQ 96-well plates, and each plate was treated as a replicate. For sorted subsets, each replicate PCR was loaded with around 200 ng genomic DNA, equivalent to 25,000 to 30,000 T cell genomes. Purified libraries were quantified with a Qubit 3.0 fluorometer, sized on a Bioanalyzer 2100, and re-quantified with the KAPA Library Quantification kit. Every immunoSEQ 96-well plate was sequenced on a separate single-read 150-cycle Illumina NextSeq 550 flow cell. The source study handled its data this way. The immunoSEQ output contained only junctional sequences without quality scores, so filtering could not match that applied to full-length reads. To assign V/J genes and CDR3, sequences were annotated using PyIR, a Python wrapper for IgBLAST v1.9, with IMGT germline references. Any read was removed if the V/J assignment was weak (E-value above 1e-6), the CDR3 was missing, or the read contained stop codons, out-of-frame junctions, or ambiguous translated residues. A V3J clonotype was defined by an identical inferred V gene, J gene, and CDR3 amino acid sequence. The percentage overlap between two repertoires was calculated by dividing the number of shared unique clonotypes by the size of the smaller repertoire. RTK rarefaction, the Chao1 estimator, and Recon v2.1 estimates of unobserved clonotypes were used to assess repertoire richness. Generation probabilities were computed with OLGA for all TCRbeta clonotypes obtained by the gDNA method from several donors. Not all clones reach the TCRdb copy of this immuneACCESS table, which keeps in-frame sequences only. Checked studies attribute under half of the gap to unresolved V genes and leave the rest unexplained. V, J and clone size are those of that table, while D and trimming were read from the DNA. Across this sample there are hundreds of thousands of clones, with 73% seen only once. The ten largest clonotypes hold more than 1.5% of the sample.

Healthy HIV-negative adults with no recently reported acute infections or vaccinations were included as donors. Only Caucasian adults living in Nashville, Tennessee, USA were represented among the donors. CD4+ T cells were enriched through magnetic negative selection, after which naive cells were positively selected on CD45RA and the remaining negative fraction served as the memory subset. Blood was collected by leukapheresis, and PBMCs were isolated by Ficoll-Histopaque density gradient centrifugation and then cryopreserved in liquid nitrogen vapor phase. Analytical flow cytometry was used to check the purity and quantity of each magnetically sorted T cell population. Genomic DNA was isolated from each sorted fraction and quantified by UV absorbance on a Nanodrop 2000c. The CDR3 contains 16 residues, cysteine and phenylalanine counted. Left in the record is the CDR3 DNA by itself, 48 bases read in frame from the first base. Per the germline V gene, SGHAT is the CDR1 and FQNNGV is the CDR2. V is cut back by 1 base and J by 6 bases, with 6 bases in the junction unmatched.

Sequenced sample: memory CD4+ T cells sorted from blood. The sample's cell subset or site label, in plain terms: CD45RA-negative fraction. The V gene is TRBV11-2 and the J gene is TRBJ2-1; TRBD1 lines up with 10 middle nucleotides. This clonotype originated in a woman in her 30s in good health. The sequenced DNA is TGTGCCAGCAGCTTAGCCGCGGACAGGGGGGGCAATGAGCAGTTCTTC. Translation gives CASSLAADRGGNEQFF.